Each of the 8 T cell receptor beta chains below was sequenced from the same sample in a study of T-cell memory formation after mild COVID-19. Each CDR3 protein gets one entry after TCRdb re-called the 5' RACE reads with MiXCR. The table has about 120,000 distinct CDR3 sequences, roughly 15% seen once. The specimen sequenced was PBMCs or a T cell subset sorted from them (not recorded which). These receptors all stem from an adult woman who had mild COVID-19 (a few samples of this study predate the infection). Cell type and time point are not known.

The chain is built from TRBV7-9 and TRBJ2-5; D may correspond to TRBD1 or TRBD2 (5 bases each). CDR1 is SEHNR and CDR2 is FQNEAQ in the germline V gene (reference sequence). The CDR3 extends over 13 amino acids. Trimming removed 5 bases at V and 3 bases at J, with 10 bases between. This chain's CDR3 is CASSRDGEETQYF. The CDR3 bases are TGTGCCAGCAGCAGGGACGGAGAAGAGACCCAGTACTTC.

In its sample, this clonotype was seen a few times. The gene calls are TRBV5-1 and TRBJ2-2; 8 positions match TRBD1. With V trimmed by 4 bases and J by 1 base, 3 bases remained unmatched. The CDR3 has 15 residues. Germline assignment: CDR1 SGHRS and CDR2 YFSETQ. The DNA of the CDR3 is TGCGCCAGCAGCCACGGACAGGGGAACACCGGGGAGCTGTTTTTT. This codes for CASSHGQGNTGELFF.

The chain recombines TRBV7-2 with TRBJ2-3; the D is unclear. The germline V and J ends were trimmed by 4 bases and 2 bases, with 13 bases remaining between them. The CDR3 is 15 amino acids. CDR1 SGHTA and CDR2 FQGNSA come from the germline V gene. CDR3 loop: CASSSGLGPTDTQYF. The CDR3 coding sequence is TGTGCCAGCAGCTCCGGTTTGGGCCCCACAGATACGCAGTATTTT.

The V call is TRBV24-1, the J call TRBJ2-1, with 11 bases that match TRBD2. The CDR3 consists of 18 residues. V gave up 5 bases and J gave up 8 bases; unmatched junction bases: 16. Germline loops: CDR1 KGHDR, CDR2 SFDVKD. Written as DNA, the CDR3 is TGTGCCACCAGTGGTCTAGCGGGAGGAAAATTTAGGATGTATGAGCAGTTCTTC. The encoded protein is CATSGLAGGKFRMYEQFF.

The rearrangement links TRBV4-3 to TRBJ2-1, with 10 nucleotides matching TRBD2. Unmatched junction bases numbered 9, after V lost 4 bases and J lost 6 bases. Germline loops: CDR1 LGHNA, CDR2 YSLEER. This CDR3 region has 16 residues. CDR3 loop: CASSPRLLAGANEQFF. DNA for the CDR3: TGCGCCAGCAGCCCCCGGTTGCTAGCGGGAGCCAATGAGCAGTTCTTC.

This clonotype was observed a few times. The rearrangement links TRBV7-2 to TRBJ2-7; a weak D match, TRBD2 (6 bases). In germline, CDR1 is SGHTA, CDR2 FQGNSA. This CDR3 is 13 amino acids long. Trimming cost V 5 bases and J 3 bases, with 11 bases left between them. The CDR3 is CASSPPGVYEQYF. CDR3 in DNA: TGTGCCAGCAGCCCCCCGGGGGTCTACGAGCAGTACTTC.

This chain links TRBV6-2 or TRBV6-3 with TRBJ2-7; 8 bases are a match to TRBD2. This CDR3 region has 15 residues. Germline-derived CDR1 and CDR2 are MNHEY and SVGEGT. After removal of 5 bases from V and 6 bases from J, the junction contained 12 bases not matched to a gene. The CDR3 region has the DNA TGTGCCAGCAGTGCCCCGGGACTAGGGATCGGCGAGCAGTACTTC. Translating gives CASSAPGLGIGEQYF.

This clonotype was recorded a few times. The chain employs TRBV7-9 and TRBJ1-6; no firm D call. This CDR3 comprises 16 residues. V dropped 10 bases and J dropped 0 bases, with 16 bases sitting between them. Germline V gene sequence: CDR1 SEHNR, CDR2 FQNEAQ (reference sequence). In DNA, the CDR3 is TGTGCCACCGATATCAGTGGGGACTCCTATAATTCACCCCTCCACTTT. Its protein is CATDISGDSYNSPLHF.